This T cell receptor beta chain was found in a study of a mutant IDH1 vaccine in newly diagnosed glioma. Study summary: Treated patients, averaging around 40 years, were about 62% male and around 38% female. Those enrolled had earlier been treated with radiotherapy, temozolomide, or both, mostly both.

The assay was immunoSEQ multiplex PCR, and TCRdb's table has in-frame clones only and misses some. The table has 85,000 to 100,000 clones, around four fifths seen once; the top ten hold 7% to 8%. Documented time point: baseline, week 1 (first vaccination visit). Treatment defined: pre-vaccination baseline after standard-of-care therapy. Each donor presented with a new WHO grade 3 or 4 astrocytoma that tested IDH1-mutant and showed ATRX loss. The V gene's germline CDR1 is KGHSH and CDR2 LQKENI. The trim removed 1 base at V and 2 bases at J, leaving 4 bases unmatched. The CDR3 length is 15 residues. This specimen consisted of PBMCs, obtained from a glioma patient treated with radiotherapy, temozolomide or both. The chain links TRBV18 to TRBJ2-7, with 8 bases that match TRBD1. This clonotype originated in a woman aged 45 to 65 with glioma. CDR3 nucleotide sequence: TGTGCCAGCTCACCACAAGGACAGGGACCCTACGAGCAGTACTTC. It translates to CASSPQGQGPYEQYF.